The rows below give T cell receptor beta chains drawn from one sample of a study of tumor-infiltrating lymphocytes in localized non-small cell lung cancer. The data were produced by immunoSEQ multiplex PCR, yet TCRdb's version contains in-frame clones alone and is incomplete. The sample contains roughly 12,000 clones, over 80% of which appear only once. What was sequenced was uninvolved lung tissue not adjacent to the tumor. The receptors were sampled from a human donor with non-small cell lung cancer. Each CDR3 is given without its conserved first and last residue.

CDR3aa: AWSVPGQGAEQY
v_gene: TRBV30
j_gene: TRBJ2-7

CDR3aa: SVATGHAHEQY
v_gene: TRBV29-1
j_gene: TRBJ2-7

CDR3aa: ASSFRGQWSYEQY
v_gene: TRBV5-4
j_gene: TRBJ2-7

CDR3aa: ASSEARGGGVAETQY
v_gene: TRBV2
j_gene: TRBJ2-5

CDR3aa: ASSFTSMGSGT
v_gene: TRBV11-1
j_gene: TRBJ1-2

CDR3aa: ASSLARRGEQF
v_gene: TRBV11-3
j_gene: TRBJ2-1

CDR3aa: ASSPDSNYGYT
v_gene: TRBV9
j_gene: TRBJ1-2

CDR3aa: ASSPTGTKSSYNEQF
v_gene: TRBV11-3
j_gene: TRBJ2-1

CDR3aa: ASSSIGVGEQY
v_gene: TRBV7-2
j_gene: TRBJ2-7

CDR3aa: ASSFERLANYGYT
v_gene: TRBV5-8
j_gene: TRBJ1-2

CDR3aa: AWSVNLNQPQH
v_gene: TRBV30
j_gene: TRBJ1-5

CDR3aa: ASSEMGQQETQY
v_gene: TRBV25-1
j_gene: TRBJ2-5

CDR3aa: ASGLGETYEQY
v_gene: TRBV12-5
j_gene: TRBJ2-7

CDR3aa: ASSLSGSVRYGYT
v_gene: TRBV5-6
j_gene: TRBJ1-2

CDR3aa: ASSFGRGNHEQY
v_gene: TRBV7-7
j_gene: TRBJ2-7

CDR3aa: ASSRQTGFGTEAF
v_gene: TRBV5-1
j_gene: TRBJ1-1

CDR3aa: AAGTGLTYEQY
v_gene: TRBV7-9
j_gene: TRBJ2-7

CDR3aa: ASSIIRTDYGYT
v_gene: TRBV19
j_gene: TRBJ1-2

CDR3aa: SARANTEAF
v_gene: TRBV20-1
j_gene: TRBJ1-1

CDR3aa: ASSLLGGGATDTQY
v_gene: TRBV7-2
j_gene: TRBJ2-3

CDR3aa: ASSFGTGVNEQF
v_gene: TRBV5-6
j_gene: TRBJ2-1

CDR3aa: ASSLAIAGGQY
v_gene: TRBV7-2
j_gene: TRBJ2-3

CDR3aa: ASSHYDRNYGYT
v_gene: TRBV14
j_gene: TRBJ1-2

CDR3aa: ASSQASDRVSEKLF
v_gene: TRBV14
j_gene: TRBJ1-4

CDR3aa: ASSAIPSGGTDTQY
v_gene: TRBV7-2
j_gene: TRBJ2-3

CDR3aa: ASSSQEQGAGANVLT
v_gene: TRBV7-9
j_gene: TRBJ2-6

CDR3aa: AISGRTGLNTEAF
v_gene: TRBV10-3
j_gene: TRBJ1-1

CDR3aa: ASRPRRGSTEAF
v_gene: TRBV7-2
j_gene: TRBJ1-1

CDR3aa: ASSEALQGASGETQY
v_gene: TRBV6-1
j_gene: TRBJ2-5

CDR3aa: AWSGGQGDEKLF
v_gene: TRBV30
j_gene: TRBJ1-4

CDR3aa: ASSYSRAVRTDTQY
v_gene: TRBV6-5
j_gene: TRBJ2-3

CDR3aa: ASSQPRLVRSYNEQF
v_gene: TRBV4-1
j_gene: TRBJ2-1

CDR3aa: ASRPGSSGANVLT
v_gene: TRBV6-5
j_gene: TRBJ2-6

CDR3aa: ASSLSGGAADTQY
v_gene: TRBV11-3
j_gene: TRBJ2-3

CDR3aa: ASSSGGGNTQY
v_gene: TRBV11-2
j_gene: TRBJ2-3

CDR3aa: SAKVLEKLF
v_gene: TRBV20-1
j_gene: TRBJ1-4

CDR3aa: ASKGTSGPTGQF
v_gene: TRBV19
j_gene: TRBJ2-1

CDR3aa: ASSQEKNSANYGYT
v_gene: TRBV4-2
j_gene: TRBJ1-2

CDR3aa: ASSLQGAKEKLF
v_gene: TRBV19
j_gene: TRBJ1-4

CDR3aa: ASSQEGSQQANGYT
v_gene: TRBV4-2
j_gene: TRBJ1-2

CDR3aa: ASSHSGTSGGGNEQF
v_gene: TRBV5-8
j_gene: TRBJ2-1

CDR3aa: ASSLGQYTGELF
v_gene: TRBV7-2
j_gene: TRBJ2-2

CDR3aa: ASGLGVRGTDTQY
v_gene: TRBV12-5
j_gene: TRBJ2-3

CDR3aa: ASRKNSGNTIY
v_gene: TRBV21-1
j_gene: TRBJ1-3

CDR3aa: ASSLFPGSGANVLT
v_gene: TRBV7-6
j_gene: TRBJ2-6

CDR3aa: ASSQGLGTGGGQPQH
v_gene: TRBV4-3
j_gene: TRBJ1-5

CDR3aa: SVDRSGTDTQY
v_gene: TRBV29-1
j_gene: TRBJ2-3

CDR3aa: ASSLALIDTQY
v_gene: TRBV7-6
j_gene: TRBJ2-3

CDR3aa: ASSLDISARTDTQY
v_gene: TRBV7-2
j_gene: TRBJ2-3

CDR3aa: AISEGVYSGNTIY
v_gene: TRBV10-3
j_gene: TRBJ1-3

CDR3aa: ASSQDAYSGYGYT
v_gene: TRBV4-2
j_gene: TRBJ1-2

CDR3aa: ASRTGHSYEQY
v_gene: TRBV2
j_gene: TRBJ2-7

CDR3aa: ASSRGGTSYNEQF
v_gene: TRBV5-1
j_gene: TRBJ2-1

CDR3aa: ASSVAGGGASTDTQY
v_gene: TRBV9
j_gene: TRBJ2-3

CDR3aa: ASGEDRGIGNQPQH
v_gene: TRBV12-5
j_gene: TRBJ1-5